Below are 5 T cell receptor beta chains sequenced from a single sample in a study of metastatic and nonmetastatic thyroid tumors. Among the patients, none had received any treatment before thyroid surgery. TCRdb re-clonotyped the PCR reads through MiXCR. The profile shows fewer than 40,000 clones, 25% to 35% of them singletons. The material sequenced was blood. The receptors here all came from a female donor with papillary thyroid cancer or a benign thyroid nodule (not recorded which). Some clones in this sample may be carry-over from other donors' samples.

CDR3 sequence reads: CASSLAGTRAQHF. CDR3 sequence (DNA): TGTGCCAGCAGCTTAGCGGGGACCCGGGCCCAGCATTTT. The rearrangement joins TRBV7-2 to TRBJ1-5; the D gene is possibly TRBD1 (5 bases). Germline CDR1 SGHTA, CDR2 FQGNSA. The germline V and J ends were trimmed by 0 bases and 11 bases, with 11 bases remaining between them. The CDR3 is made up of 13 amino acids.

The chain joins TRBV11-1 to TRBJ2-2, with TRBD2 matching 10 bases. Losses at the gene ends were 0 bases for V and 6 bases for J; bases not matched to a gene: 4. Per the germline V gene, CDR1 is SGHAT and CDR2 is FQDESV (reference sequence). The CDR3 consists of 16 residues. The DNA for the CDR3 is TGTGCCAGCAGCTTAGCAAGTAGCGGGGGGTCCGGGGAGCTGTTTTTT. Amino acid sequence: CASSLASSGGSGELFF.

The V call is TRBV25-1, the J call TRBJ1-2, with 7 bases matching TRBD1. Germline V gene data show CDR1 as MGHDK and CDR2 as SYGVNS. Trimming at V came to 4 bases and at J to 4 bases, leaving 6 bases not matched to a gene. This CDR3 spans 14 amino acids. CDR3 sequence reads: CASSVRTGPYGYTF. CDR3 in DNA: TGTGCCAGCAGTGTGAGGACAGGACCCTATGGCTACACCTTC.

The V call is TRBV11-2, the J call TRBJ2-1, with 7 bases fitting TRBD1. The germline CDR1 and CDR2 sequences are SGHAT and FQNNGV. After removal of 5 bases from V and 8 bases from J, the junction contained 12 bases not matched to a gene. This CDR3 region has 15 residues. The CDR3 coding sequence is TGTGCCAGCAGCCTACGAAGACAGGGTAGCTATGAGCAGTTCTTC. It translates to CASSLRRQGSYEQFF. The entire variable domain, with the rest obtained from reference TRBV11-2 and TRBJ2-1, is as follows: EAGVAQSPRYKIIEKRQSVAFWCNPISGHATLYWYQQILGQGPKLLIQFQNNGVVDDSQLPKDRFSAERLKGVDSTLKIQPAKLEDSAVYLCASSLRRQGSYEQFFGPGTRLTVL.

In this sample, this clone is medium-sized (0.01 to 0.1%). The chain couples TRBV6-2 or TRBV6-3 to TRBJ2-1; D remains unclear. The CDR3 is 13 amino acids. Trimming took off 6 bases at V and 0 bases at J, with 6 bases between the two ends. Germline CDR1 reads MNHEY; CDR2 reads SVGEGT. The CDR3 region has the DNA TGTGCCAGCAGGTGGAGCTCCTACAATGAGCAGTTCTTC. Translation: CASRWSSYNEQFF.